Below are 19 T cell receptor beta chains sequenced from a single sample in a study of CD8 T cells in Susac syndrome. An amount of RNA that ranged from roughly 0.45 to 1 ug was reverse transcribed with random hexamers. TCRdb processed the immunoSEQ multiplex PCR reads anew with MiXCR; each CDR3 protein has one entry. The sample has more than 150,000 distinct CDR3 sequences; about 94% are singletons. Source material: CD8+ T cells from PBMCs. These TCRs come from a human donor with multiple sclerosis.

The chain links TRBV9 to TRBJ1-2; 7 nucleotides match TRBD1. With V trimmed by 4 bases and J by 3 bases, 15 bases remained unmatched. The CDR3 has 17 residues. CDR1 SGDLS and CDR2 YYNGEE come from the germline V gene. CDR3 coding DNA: TGTGCCAGCAGCTATTACGGGACAGCCATAAGGGACTATGGCTACACCTTC. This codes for CASSYYGTAIRDYGYTF. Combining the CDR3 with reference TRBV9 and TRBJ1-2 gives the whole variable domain DSGVTQTPKHLITATGQRVTLRCSPRSGDLSVYWYQQSLDQGLQFLIQYYNGEERAKGNILERFSAQQFPDLHSELNLSSLELGDSALYFCASSYYGTAIRDYGYTFGSGTRLTVV.

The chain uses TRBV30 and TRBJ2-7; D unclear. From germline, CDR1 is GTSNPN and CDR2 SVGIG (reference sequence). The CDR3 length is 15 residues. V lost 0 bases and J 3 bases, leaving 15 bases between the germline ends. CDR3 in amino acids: CAWSVEGRRFYEQYF. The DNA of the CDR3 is TGTGCCTGGAGTGTTGAAGGCCGAAGGTTCTACGAGCAGTACTTC.

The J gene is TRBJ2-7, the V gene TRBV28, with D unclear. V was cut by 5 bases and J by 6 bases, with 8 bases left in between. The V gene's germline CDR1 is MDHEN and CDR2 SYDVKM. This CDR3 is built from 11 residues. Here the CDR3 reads CASSTGLEQYF. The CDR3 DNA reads TGTGCCAGCAGTACCGGCCTCGAGCAGTACTTC.

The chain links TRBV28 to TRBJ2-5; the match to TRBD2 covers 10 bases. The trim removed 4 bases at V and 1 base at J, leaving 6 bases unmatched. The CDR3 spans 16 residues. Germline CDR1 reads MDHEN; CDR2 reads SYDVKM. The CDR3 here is CASSSPRTSGQETQYF. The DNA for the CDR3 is TGTGCCAGCAGTTCCCCCCGGACTAGCGGCCAAGAGACCCAGTACTTC.

The CDR3: CAWRSSGPNYGYTF. Written as DNA, the CDR3 is TGTGCCTGGAGGTCGTCAGGGCCTAACTATGGCTACACCTTC. This chain links TRBV30 with TRBJ1-2; the D gene is possibly TRBD1 (5 bases). CDR3 size: 14 residues. Trimming stripped 3 bases from V and 0 bases from J, with 11 bases between. Per germline, CDR1 GTSNPN and CDR2 SVGIG (reference sequence). The full variable domain, completed using reference TRBV30 and TRBJ1-2, is SQTIHQWPATLVQPVGSPLSLECTVEGTSNPNLYWYRQAAGRGLQLLFYSVGIGQISSEVPQNLSASRPQDRQFILSSKKLLLSDSGFYLCAWRSSGPNYGYTFGSGTRLTVV.

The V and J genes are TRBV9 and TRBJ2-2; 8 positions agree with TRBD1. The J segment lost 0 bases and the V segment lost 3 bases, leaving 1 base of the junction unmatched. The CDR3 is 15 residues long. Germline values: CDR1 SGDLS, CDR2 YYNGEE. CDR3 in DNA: TGTGCCAGCAGCGCAGGGGGCGCGAACACCGGGGAGCTGTTTTTT. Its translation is CASSAGGANTGELFF.

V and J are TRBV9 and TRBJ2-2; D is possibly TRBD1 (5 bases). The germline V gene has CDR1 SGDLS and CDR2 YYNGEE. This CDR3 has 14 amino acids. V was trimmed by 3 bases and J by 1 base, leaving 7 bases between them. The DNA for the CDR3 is TGTGCCAGCAGCGAGACAGTGAACACCGGGGAGCTGTTTTTT. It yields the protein CASSETVNTGELFF.

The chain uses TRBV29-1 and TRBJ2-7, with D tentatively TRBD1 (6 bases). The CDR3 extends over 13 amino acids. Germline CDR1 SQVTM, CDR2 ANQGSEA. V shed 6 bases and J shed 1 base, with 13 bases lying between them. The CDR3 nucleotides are TGCAGCGTGGTATCGACAGGATCCTACGAGCAGTACTTC. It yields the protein CSVVSTGSYEQYF.

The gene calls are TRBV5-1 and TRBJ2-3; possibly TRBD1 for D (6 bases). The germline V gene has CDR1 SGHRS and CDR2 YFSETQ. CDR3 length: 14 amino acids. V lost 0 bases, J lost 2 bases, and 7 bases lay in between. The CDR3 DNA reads TGCGCCAGCAGCTTGGACAGGGTCACAGATACGCAGTATTTT. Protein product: CASSLDRVTDTQYF.

CDR3 coding DNA: TGCAGCGTTGAGGGACGTCAAGAGACCCAGTACTTC. It codes for CSVEGRQETQYF. V gene TRBV29-1 combines with J gene TRBJ2-5, with D perhaps being TRBD1 or TRBD2 (5 bases each). Trimming pared 3 bases from V and 2 bases from J, leaving 7 bases between. This CDR3 contains 12 residues. Germline V gene sequence: CDR1 SQVTM, CDR2 ANQGSEA.

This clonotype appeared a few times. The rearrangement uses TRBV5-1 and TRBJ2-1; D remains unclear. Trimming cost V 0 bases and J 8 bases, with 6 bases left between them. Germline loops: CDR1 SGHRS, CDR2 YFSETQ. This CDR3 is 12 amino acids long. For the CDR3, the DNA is TGCGCCAGCAGCTTGGAGGTTGATGAGCAGTTCTTC. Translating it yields CASSLEVDEQFF.

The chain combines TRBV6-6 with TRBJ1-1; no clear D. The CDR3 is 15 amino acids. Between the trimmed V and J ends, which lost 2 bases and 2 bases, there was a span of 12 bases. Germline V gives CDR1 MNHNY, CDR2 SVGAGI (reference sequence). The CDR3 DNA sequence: TGTGCCAGCAGTTACGACCGGGGTCCAAACACTGAAGCTTTCTTT. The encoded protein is CASSYDRGPNTEAFF.

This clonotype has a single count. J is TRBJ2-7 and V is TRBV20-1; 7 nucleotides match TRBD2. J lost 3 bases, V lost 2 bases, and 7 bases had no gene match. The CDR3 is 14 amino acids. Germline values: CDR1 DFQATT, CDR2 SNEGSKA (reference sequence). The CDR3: CSARLEGGGYEQYF. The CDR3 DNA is TGCAGTGCTAGACTGGAGGGCGGGGGCTACGAGCAGTACTTC.

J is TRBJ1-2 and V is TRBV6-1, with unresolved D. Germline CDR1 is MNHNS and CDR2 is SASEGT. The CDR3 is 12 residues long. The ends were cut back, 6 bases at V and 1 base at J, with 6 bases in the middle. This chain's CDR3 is CASRPNNYGYTF. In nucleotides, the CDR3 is TGTGCCAGCAGACCCAATAACTATGGCTACACCTTC.

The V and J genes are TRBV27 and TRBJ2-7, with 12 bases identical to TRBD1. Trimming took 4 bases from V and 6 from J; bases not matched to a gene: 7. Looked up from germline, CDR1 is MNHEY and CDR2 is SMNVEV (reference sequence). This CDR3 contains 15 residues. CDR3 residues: CASSSHRDRGLEQYF. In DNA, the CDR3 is TGTGCCAGCAGTTCCCACCGGGACAGGGGGCTCGAGCAGTACTTC.

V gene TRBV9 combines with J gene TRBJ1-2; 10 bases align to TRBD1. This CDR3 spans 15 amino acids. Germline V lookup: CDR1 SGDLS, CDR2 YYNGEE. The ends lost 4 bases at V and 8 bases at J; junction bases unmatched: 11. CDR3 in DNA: TGTGCCAGCAGCCTGACAGGGGGCGAAGGTCGCGGCTACACCTTC. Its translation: CASSLTGGEGRGYTF.

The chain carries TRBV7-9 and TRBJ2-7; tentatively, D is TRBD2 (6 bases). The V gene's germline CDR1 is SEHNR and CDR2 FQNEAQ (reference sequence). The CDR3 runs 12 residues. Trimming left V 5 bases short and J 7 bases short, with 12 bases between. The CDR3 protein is CASSPHRGEQYF. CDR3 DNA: TGTGCCAGCAGCCCCCACCGGGGGGAGCAGTACTTC. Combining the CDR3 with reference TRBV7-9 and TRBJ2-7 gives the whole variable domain DTGVSQNPRHKITKRGQNVTFRCDPISEHNRLYWYRQTLGQGPEFLTYFQNEAQLEKSRLLSDRFSAERPKGSFSTLEIQRTEQGDSAMYLCASSPHRGEQYFGPGTRLTVT.

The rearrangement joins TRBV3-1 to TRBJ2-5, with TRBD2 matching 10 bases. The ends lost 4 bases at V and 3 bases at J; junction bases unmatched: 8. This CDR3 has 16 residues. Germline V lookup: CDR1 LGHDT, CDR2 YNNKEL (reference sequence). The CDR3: CASSLLLAGDEETQYF. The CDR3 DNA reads TGTGCCAGCAGCCTCCTCCTAGCGGGGGATGAAGAGACCCAGTACTTC.

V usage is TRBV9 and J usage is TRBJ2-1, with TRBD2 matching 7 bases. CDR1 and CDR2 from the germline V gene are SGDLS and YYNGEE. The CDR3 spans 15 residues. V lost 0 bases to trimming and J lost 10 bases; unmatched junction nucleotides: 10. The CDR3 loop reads CASSVGGRAAGEQFF. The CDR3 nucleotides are TGTGCCAGCAGCGTAGGGGGGAGGGCAGCTGGGGAGCAGTTCTTC.